These T cell receptor beta chains were read from a single sample in a study of Tregs in tolerant kidney transplant recipients. Produced via immunoSEQ multiplex PCR; TCRdb's table is partial and in-frame only. This sample has fewer than 80,000 clones, with less than 98% found just once. The sequenced sample was Tregs from blood, obtained before the transplant. These receptors were collected from a human donor who received a combined kidney and bone marrow transplant. CDR3s include the opening cysteine and the closing phenylalanine or tryptophan. A D gene is named only where the DNA matches it firmly. The size entry is marked missing in some rows and otherwise reads once, few, many or a size class.

TRBD1	TRBJ1-2	13	TRBV28	NA	CASSPGTARGYTF	TGTGCCAGCAGTCCGGGGACAGCCAGGGGCTACACCTTC
NA	TRBJ1-5	14	TRBV7-8	NA	CASSLEGGSQPQHF	TGTGCCAGCAGCTTAGAGGGTGGGAGTCAGCCCCAGCATTTT
NA	TRBJ2-1	15	TRBV30	NA	CAWTGLLSSYNEQFF	TGTGCCTGGACCGGACTCCTAAGCTCCTACAATGAGCAGTTCTTC
TRBD1	TRBJ2-5	15	TRBV7-2	once	CASRTGQASQETQYF	TGTGCCAGCAGAACGGGACAGGCCTCCCAAGAGACCCAGTACTTC
NA	TRBJ1-4	17	TRBV15	NA	CATSRGVTLSTNEKLFF	TGTGCCACCAGCAGAGGAGTCACACTATCAACTAATGAAAAACTGTTTTTT
NA	TRBJ2-5	12	TRBV29-1	NA	CSVHQGGETQYF	TGCAGCGTTCATCAGGGGGGAGAGACCCAGTACTTC
NA	TRBJ1-2	14	TRBV19	NA	CASLPREPNYGYTF	TGTGCCAGTTTACCCAGGGAACCTAACTATGGCTACACCTTC
TRBD1	TRBJ2-7	15	TRBV19	NA	CASSINRGLNYEQYF	TGTGCCAGTAGTATTAACAGGGGGCTCAACTACGAGCAGTACTTC
TRBD2	TRBJ2-1	13	TRBV5-1	NA	CASREDPDNEQFF	TGCGCCAGCCGGGAGGACCCAGACAATGAGCAGTTCTTC
NA	TRBJ2-3	13	TRBV18	NA	CASSLPSTDTQYF	TGTGCCAGCTCACTCCCTAGCACAGATACGCAGTATTTT
TRBD1	TRBJ2-7	14	TRBV7-8	NA	CASSYLQGSYEQYF	TGTGCCAGCAGCTACCTACAGGGGTCGTACGAGCAGTACTTC
NA	TRBJ1-5	15	TRBV9	few	CASSEGGVSNQPQHF	TGTGCCAGCAGCGAAGGGGGGGTGAGCAATCAGCCCCAGCATTTT
TRBD1	TRBJ1-5	15	TRBV28	NA	CASSRTGGSNQPQHF	TGTGCCAGCAGCCGGACAGGTGGAAGCAATCAGCCCCAGCATTTT
TRBD2	TRBJ2-5	13	TRBV27	NA	CASRTSGQETQYF	TGTGCCAGCAGAACTAGCGGCCAAGAGACCCAGTACTTC
NA	TRBJ2-7	13	TRBV7-2	once	CASSSPGKWEQYF	TGTGCCAGCAGCTCACCAGGGAAATGGGAGCAGTACTTC
NA	TRBJ2-7	13	TRBV11-3	NA	CASSSTLLGEQYF	TGTGCCAGCAGCTCCACCCTACTAGGCGAGCAGTACTTC
TRBD1	TRBJ1-2	15	TRBV27	NA	CASSSRQGLGYGYTF	TGTGCCAGCAGTTCCCGACAGGGCTTAGGCTATGGCTACACCTTC
TRBD1	TRBJ1-4	15	TRBV5-1	NA	CASSLARGHGEKLFF	TGCGCCAGCAGCTTGGCAAGGGGGCATGGTGAAAAACTGTTTTTT
NA	TRBJ2-5	14	TRBV7-2	NA	CASSPWGVGETQYF	TGTGCCAGCAGCCCCTGGGGGGTCGGAGAGACCCAGTACTTC
TRBD2	TRBJ2-3	16	TRBV9	NA	CASSPRLAVYTDTQYF	TGTGCCAGCAGCCCCCGACTAGCGGTGTACACAGATACGCAGTATTTT
NA	TRBJ1-2	14	TRBV18	NA	CASSPGGGLGGYTF	TGTGCCAGCTCACCCGGAGGAGGGCTCGGTGGCTACACCTTC
NA	TRBJ1-2	14	TRBV15	NA	CATSRDRGRGGYTF	TGTGCCACCAGCAGAGATCGCGGGCGAGGTGGCTACACCTTC
TRBD2	TRBJ2-5	17	TRBV7-2	NA	CASSLGTSGGARETQYF	TGTGCCAGCAGCTTGGGGACTAGCGGGGGGGCCCGGGAGACCCAGTACTTC
NA	TRBJ1-4	15	TRBV5-1	once	CASSPTGRGNEKLFF	TGCGCCAGCAGCCCCACAGGGAGAGGAAATGAAAAACTGTTTTTT
NA	TRBJ1-6	15	TRBV27	NA	CASSLFYGVGSPLHF	TGTGCCAGCAGTTTGTTCTACGGGGTAGGCTCACCCCTCCACTTT
TRBD1	TRBJ2-7	15	TRBV6-5	NA	CASSYSDRGPYEQYF	TGTGCCAGCAGTTACTCGGACAGGGGACCCTACGAGCAGTACTTC
NA	TRBJ2-1	12	TRBV11-3	NA	CASSLVTPEQFF	TGTGCCAGCAGCTTAGTGACACCTGAGCAGTTCTTC
NA	TRBJ1-2	15	TRBV30	once	CAWSSGADSNYGYTF	TGTGCCTGGAGTTCAGGGGCCGACTCCAACTATGGCTACACCTTC
TRBD2	TRBJ2-3	16	TRBV30	few	CAWSPLGVAGKDTQYF	TGTGCCTGGAGTCCCCTTGGGGTAGCGGGAAAGGACACGCAGTATTTT
NA	TRBJ1-3	16	TRBV10-3	NA	CAISESRLVGGNTIYF	TGTGCCATCAGTGAGTCGCGGCTCGTGGGTGGAAACACCATATATTTT
NA	TRBJ1-1	13	TRBV6-6	once	CASRKGGPTEAFF	TGTGCCAGCAGAAAAGGCGGCCCGACTGAAGCTTTCTTT
NA	TRBJ2-1	16	TRBV6-6	NA	CASSYSMGSSYNEQFF	TGTGCCAGCAGTTACTCGATGGGGAGCTCCTACAATGAGCAGTTCTTC
NA	TRBJ2-5	14	TRBV30	NA	CAWSPRDNQETQYF	TGTGCCTGGAGCCCCCGGGACAACCAAGAGACCCAGTACTTC
TRBD2	TRBJ2-5	18	TRBV7-2	NA	CASSGRLAGGYSGETQYF	TGTGCCAGCAGCGGGCGACTAGCGGGAGGGTATTCTGGCGAGACCCAGTACTTC
TRBD2	TRBJ2-3	16	TRBV2	NA	CASSVSAGGGTDTQYF	TGTGCCAGCAGTGTTTCAGCGGGGGGGGGCACAGATACGCAGTATTTT
TRBD2	TRBJ2-2	14	TRBV2	NA	CASSAGGGTGELFF	TGTGCCAGCAGCGCGGGAGGGGGCACCGGGGAGCTGTTTTTT
TRBD1	TRBJ1-5	15	TRBV28	NA	CASRPGGESNQPQHF	TGTGCCAGCAGGCCAGGGGGAGAAAGCAATCAGCCCCAGCATTTT
NA	TRBJ1-3	16	TRBV4-3	NA	CASSQAGFWTGNTIYF	TGCGCCAGCAGCCAGGCAGGGTTCTGGACCGGAAACACCATATATTTT
TRBD1	TRBJ2-5	19	TRBV4-1	NA	CASSQDYIRVQGALETQYF	TGCGCCAGCAGCCAAGATTATATTAGAGTCCAGGGGGCTTTGGAGACCCAGTACTTC
TRBD2	TRBJ2-3	17	TRBV7-2	NA	CASSYQGLAGISDTQYF	TGTGCCAGCAGCTACCAGGGACTAGCGGGGATATCAGATACGCAGTATTTT
NA	TRBJ2-1	14	TRBV7-3	NA	CASSPPRAGNEQFF	TGTGCCAGCAGCCCCCCGCGAGCTGGCAATGAGCAGTTCTTC
NA	TRBJ2-5	13	TRBV11-2	NA	CASSLGNRETQYF	TGTGCCAGCAGCTTAGGAAACCGGGAGACCCAGTACTTC
TRBD1	TRBJ2-3	14	TRBV29-1	few	CSVSTGGKGDTQYF	TGCAGCGTCTCAACAGGGGGCAAGGGAGATACGCAGTATTTT
NA	TRBJ2-7	14	TRBV4-2	once	CASSQIGDTYEQYF	TGTGCCAGCAGCCAAATAGGGGACACCTACGAGCAGTACTTC
NA	TRBJ1-1	16	TRBV5-1	once	CASSRRGEGKNTEAFF	TGCGCCAGCAGCCGACGGGGGGAAGGGAAGAACACTGAAGCTTTCTTT
NA	TRBJ1-2	15	TRBV12-5	NA	CASGLSAEQVGGYTF	TGTGCTAGTGGTTTATCCGCGGAACAGGTTGGCGGCTACACCTTC
NA	TRBJ1-2	14	TRBV5-8	NA	CASSLTDNMNGYTF	TGTGCCAGCAGCTTGACCGACAATATGAATGGCTACACCTTC
TRBD2	TRBJ2-7	14	TRBV5-1	NA	CASRRTSGSYEQYF	TGCGCCAGCAGACGGACTAGCGGGAGTTACGAGCAGTACTTC
NA	TRBJ2-5	13	TRBV15	NA	CATSRAGEETQYF	TGTGCCACCAGCAGAGCAGGGGAAGAGACCCAGTACTTC
NA	TRBJ1-1	13	TRBV29-1	once	CSDNRVAGTEAFF	TGCAGCGATAACAGGGTCGCGGGCACTGAAGCTTTCTTT
NA	TRBJ2-5	11	TRBV19	NA	CASSIGGTQYF	TGTGCCAGTAGTATTGGAGGGACCCAGTACTTC
NA	TRBJ1-1	12	TRBV10-3	NA	CAISEREGEAFF	TGTGCCATCAGTGAGAGGGAGGGTGAAGCTTTCTTT
TRBD2	TRBJ2-2	14	TRBV5-6	NA	CASSGLAGGGELFF	TGTGCCAGCAGTGGACTAGCGGGGGGCGGGGAGCTGTTTTTT
NA	TRBJ1-5	15	TRBV28	NA	CASSRAGRRDQPQHF	TGTGCCAGCAGCCGTGCTGGGCGGAGGGATCAGCCCCAGCATTTT
TRBD1	TRBJ1-4	15	TRBV28	NA	CASRTWTGRAEKLFF	TGTGCCAGCAGGACTTGGACAGGGCGGGCAGAAAAACTGTTTTTT
TRBD2	TRBJ2-4	16	TRBV5-1	NA	CASSPRLAGGRNIQYF	TGCGCCAGCAGCCCCCGACTAGCGGGAGGCCGAAACATTCAGTACTTC
TRBD2	TRBJ2-1	17	TRBV4-2	NA	CASSQDSPGLAGDEQFF	TGTGCCAGCAGCCAAGATTCCCCGGGACTAGCGGGAGATGAGCAGTTCTTC